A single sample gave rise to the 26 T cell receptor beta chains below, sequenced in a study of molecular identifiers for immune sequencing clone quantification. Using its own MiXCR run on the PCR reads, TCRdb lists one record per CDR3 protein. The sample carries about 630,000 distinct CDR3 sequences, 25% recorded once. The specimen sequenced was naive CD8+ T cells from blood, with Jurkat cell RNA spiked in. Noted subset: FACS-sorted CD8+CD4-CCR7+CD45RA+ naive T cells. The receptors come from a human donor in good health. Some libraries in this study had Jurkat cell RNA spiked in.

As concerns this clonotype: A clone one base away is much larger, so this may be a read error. As DNA, the CDR3 is TGCAGCGCCAGACAGGGGAGCTCCTACGAGCAGAACTTC. Its translation is CSARQGSSYEQNF. The gene calls are TRBV29-1 and TRBJ2-7; 8 nucleotides match TRBD1. Germline V gene lookup returns CDR1 SQVTM and CDR2 ANQGSEA. There are 13 residues in the CDR3.

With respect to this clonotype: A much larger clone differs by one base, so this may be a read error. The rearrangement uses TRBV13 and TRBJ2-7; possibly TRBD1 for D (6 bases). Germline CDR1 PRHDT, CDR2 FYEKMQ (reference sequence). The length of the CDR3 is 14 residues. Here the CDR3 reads CASSRGTGIHEQSF. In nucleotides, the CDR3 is TGTGCCAGCAGCCGAGGAACAGGGATCCACGAGCAGTCCTTC. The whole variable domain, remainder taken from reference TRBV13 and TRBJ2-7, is AAGVIQSPRHLIKEKRETATLKCYPIPRHDTVYWYQQGPGQDPQFLISFYEKMQSDKGSIPDRFSAQQFSDYHSELNMSSLELGDSALYFCASSRGTGIHEQSFGPGTRLTVT.

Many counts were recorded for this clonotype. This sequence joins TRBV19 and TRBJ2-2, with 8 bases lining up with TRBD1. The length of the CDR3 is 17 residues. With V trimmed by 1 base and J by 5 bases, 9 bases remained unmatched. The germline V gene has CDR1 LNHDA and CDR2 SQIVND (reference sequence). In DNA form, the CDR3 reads TGTGCCAGTAGTATAGCGGTCTGGACAGGGAATACCGGGGAGCTGTTTTTT. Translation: CASSIAVWTGNTGELFF. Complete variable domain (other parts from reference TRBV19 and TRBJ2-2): DGGITQSPKYLFRKEGQNVTLSCEQNLNHDAMYWYRQDPGQGLRLIYYSQIVNDFQKGDIAEGYSVSREKKESFPLTVTSAQKNPTAFYLCASSIAVWTGNTGELFFGEGSRLTVL.

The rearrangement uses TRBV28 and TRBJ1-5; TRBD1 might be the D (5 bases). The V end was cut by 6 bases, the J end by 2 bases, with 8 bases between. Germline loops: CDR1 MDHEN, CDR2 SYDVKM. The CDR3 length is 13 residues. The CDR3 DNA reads TGTGCCAGCAGAGACAGTGGCAATCAGCCCCAGCATTTT. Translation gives CASRDSGNQPQHF.

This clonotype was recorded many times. The chain's CDR3 is CASNGQLNTEAFF. CDR3 in DNA: TGTGCCAGCAATGGACAGTTGAACACTGAAGCTTTCTTT. This rearrangement joins TRBV6-6 to TRBJ1-1; D might be TRBD1 (6 bases). This CDR3 has 13 amino acids. Germline V lookup: CDR1 MNHNY, CDR2 SVGAGI (reference sequence). V dropped 7 bases and J dropped 0 bases, with 9 bases sitting between them.

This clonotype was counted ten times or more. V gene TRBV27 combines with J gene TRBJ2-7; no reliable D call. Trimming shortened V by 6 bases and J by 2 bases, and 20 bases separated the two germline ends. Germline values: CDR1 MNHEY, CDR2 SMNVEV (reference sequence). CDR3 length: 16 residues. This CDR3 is CASSQSAAYRTYEQYF. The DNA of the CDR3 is TGTGCCAGCAGCCAATCGGCGGCCTACCGGACCTACGAGCAGTACTTC.

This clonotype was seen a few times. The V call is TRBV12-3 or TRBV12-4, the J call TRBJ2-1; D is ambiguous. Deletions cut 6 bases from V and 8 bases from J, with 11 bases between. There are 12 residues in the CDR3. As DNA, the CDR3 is TGTGCCAGCAGGTCTCTCGGCCATGAGCAGTTCTTC. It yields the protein CASRSLGHEQFF.

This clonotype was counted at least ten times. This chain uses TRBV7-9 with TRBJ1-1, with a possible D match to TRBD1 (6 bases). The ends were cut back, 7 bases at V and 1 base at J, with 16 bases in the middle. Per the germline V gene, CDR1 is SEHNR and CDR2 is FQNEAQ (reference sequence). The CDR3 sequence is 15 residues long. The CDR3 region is CASTRVRGKNTEAFF. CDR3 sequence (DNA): TGTGCCAGCACCCGGGTAAGGGGGAAGAACACTGAAGCTTTCTTT.

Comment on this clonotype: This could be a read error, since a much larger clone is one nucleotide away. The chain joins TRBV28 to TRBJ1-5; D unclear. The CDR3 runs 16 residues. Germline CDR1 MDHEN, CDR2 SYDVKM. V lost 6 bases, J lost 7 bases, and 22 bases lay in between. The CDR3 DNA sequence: TGTGCCAGCAGCAGCAGTAGGGCGGAGGCTCGACAGCCCCAGCATTTT. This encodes CASSSSRAEARQPQHF.

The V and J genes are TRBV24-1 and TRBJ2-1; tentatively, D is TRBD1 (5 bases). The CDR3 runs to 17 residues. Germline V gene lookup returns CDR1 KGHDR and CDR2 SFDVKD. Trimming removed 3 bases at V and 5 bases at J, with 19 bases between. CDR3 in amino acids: CATSDPFGASGNNEQFF. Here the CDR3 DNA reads TGTGCCACCAGTGATCCCTTTGGGGCCTCTGGGAACAATGAGCAGTTCTTC.

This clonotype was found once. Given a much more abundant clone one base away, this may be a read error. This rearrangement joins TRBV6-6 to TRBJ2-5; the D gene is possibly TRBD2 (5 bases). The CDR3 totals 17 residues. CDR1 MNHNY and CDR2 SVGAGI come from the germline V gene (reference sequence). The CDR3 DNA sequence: TGTGCCAGCAGTTACTCCCCGAGCCGGCTGGAGGAAGAGCCCCAGTACTTC. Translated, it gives CASSYSPSRLEEEPQYF.

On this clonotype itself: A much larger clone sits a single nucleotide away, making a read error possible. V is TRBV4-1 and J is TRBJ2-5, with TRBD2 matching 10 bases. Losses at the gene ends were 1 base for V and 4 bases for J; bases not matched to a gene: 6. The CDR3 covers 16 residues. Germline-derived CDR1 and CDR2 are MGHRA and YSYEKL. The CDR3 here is CASSQVVAGGRETQYF. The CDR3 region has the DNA TGCGCCAGCAGCCAAGTTGTAGCGGGGGGCCGAGAGACCCAGTACTTC.

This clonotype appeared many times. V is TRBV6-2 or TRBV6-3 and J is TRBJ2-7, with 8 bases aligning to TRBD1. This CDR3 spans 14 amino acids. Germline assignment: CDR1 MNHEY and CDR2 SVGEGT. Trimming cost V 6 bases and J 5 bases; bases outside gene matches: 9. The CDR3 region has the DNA TGTGCCAGCAGCCATGGACAGGGAATTGACGAGCAGTACTTC. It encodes CASSHGQGIDEQYF.

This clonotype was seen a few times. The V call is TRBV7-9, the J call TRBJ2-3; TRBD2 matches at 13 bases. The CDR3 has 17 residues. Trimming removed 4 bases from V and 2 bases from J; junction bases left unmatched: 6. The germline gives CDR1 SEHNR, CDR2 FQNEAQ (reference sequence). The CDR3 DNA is TGTGCCAGCAGCTCGGGACTAGCGGGGACTTACACAGATACGCAGTATTTT. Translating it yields CASSSGLAGTYTDTQYF.

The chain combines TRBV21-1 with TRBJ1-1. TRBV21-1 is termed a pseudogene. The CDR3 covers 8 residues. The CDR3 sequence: CESTEAFF. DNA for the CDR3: TGTGAAAGCACTGAAGCTTTCTTT.

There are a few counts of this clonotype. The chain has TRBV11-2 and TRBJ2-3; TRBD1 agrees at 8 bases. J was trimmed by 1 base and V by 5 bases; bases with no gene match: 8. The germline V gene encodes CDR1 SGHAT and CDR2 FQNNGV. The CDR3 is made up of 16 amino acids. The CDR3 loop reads CASSVTGGRGTDTQYF. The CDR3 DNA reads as TGTGCCAGCAGCGTTACAGGGGGAAGGGGCACAGATACGCAGTATTTT.

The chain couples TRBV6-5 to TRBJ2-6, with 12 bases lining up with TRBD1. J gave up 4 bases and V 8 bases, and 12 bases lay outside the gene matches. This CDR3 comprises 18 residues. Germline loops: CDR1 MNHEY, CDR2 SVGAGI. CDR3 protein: CASRILGTGGGGANVLTF. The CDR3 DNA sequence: TGTGCCAGCCGTATTTTGGGGACAGGGGGCGGCGGGGCCAACGTCCTGACTTTC.

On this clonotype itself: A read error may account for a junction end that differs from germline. In DNA form, the CDR3 reads TGTGCCTGCAGCTTAGTTCGCCCGGGCGAGACAGGGGTCTACGAGCAGTACTTC. Translation gives CACSLVRPGETGVYEQYF. The chain couples TRBV11-1 to TRBJ2-7; 8 bases align to TRBD1. The CDR3 totals 18 residues. The germline V gene encodes CDR1 SGHAT and CDR2 FQDESV (reference sequence).

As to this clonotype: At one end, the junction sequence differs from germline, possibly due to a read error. Here the CDR3 reads CAGSFRGSTDTQYF. The CDR3 DNA reads as TGTGCCGGCAGTTTTAGGGGTAGCACAGATACGCAGTATTTT. The J gene is TRBJ2-3, the V gene TRBV6-5, with a possible D match to TRBD1 (5 bases). Germline V gene lookup returns CDR1 MNHEY and CDR2 SVGAGI. The length of the CDR3 is 14 residues.

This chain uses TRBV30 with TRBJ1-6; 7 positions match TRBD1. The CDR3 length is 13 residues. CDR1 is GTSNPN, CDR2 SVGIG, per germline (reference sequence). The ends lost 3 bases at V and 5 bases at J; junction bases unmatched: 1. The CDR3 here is CAWSGTDNSPLHF. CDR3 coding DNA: TGTGCCTGGAGCGGGACAGATAATTCACCCCTCCACTTT.

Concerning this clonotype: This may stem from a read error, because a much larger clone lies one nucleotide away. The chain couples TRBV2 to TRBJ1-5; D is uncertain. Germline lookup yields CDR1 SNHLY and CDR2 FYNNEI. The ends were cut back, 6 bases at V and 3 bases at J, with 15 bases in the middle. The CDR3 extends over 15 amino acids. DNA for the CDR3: TGTGCCAGCAGGCCGATTCGATCGATCAATCAGCCCCAGCATTTT. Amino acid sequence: CASRPIRSINQPQHF.

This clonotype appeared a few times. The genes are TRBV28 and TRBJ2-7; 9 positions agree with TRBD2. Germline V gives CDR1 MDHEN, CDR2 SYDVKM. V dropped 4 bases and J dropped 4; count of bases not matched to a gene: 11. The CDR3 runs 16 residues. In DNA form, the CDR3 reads TGTGCCAGCAGTTCGAACCTAGCGGGAATCCTGTACGAGCAGTACTTC. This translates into CASSSNLAGILYEQYF.

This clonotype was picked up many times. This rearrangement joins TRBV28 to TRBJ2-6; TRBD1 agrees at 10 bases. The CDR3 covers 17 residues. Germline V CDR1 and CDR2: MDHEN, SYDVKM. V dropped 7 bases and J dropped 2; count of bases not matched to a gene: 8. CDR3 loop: CASTRDGQGAGANVLTF. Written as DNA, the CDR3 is TGTGCCAGCACTCGTGACGGACAGGGGGCTGGGGCCAACGTCCTGACTTTC.

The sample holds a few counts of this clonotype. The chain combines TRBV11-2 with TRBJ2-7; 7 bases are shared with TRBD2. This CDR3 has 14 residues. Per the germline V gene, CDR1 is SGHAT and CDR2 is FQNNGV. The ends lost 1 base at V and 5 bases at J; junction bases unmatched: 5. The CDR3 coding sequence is TGTGCCAGCAGCTTAGGATCGGGAGGTGACGAGCAGTACTTC. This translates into CASSLGSGGDEQYF.

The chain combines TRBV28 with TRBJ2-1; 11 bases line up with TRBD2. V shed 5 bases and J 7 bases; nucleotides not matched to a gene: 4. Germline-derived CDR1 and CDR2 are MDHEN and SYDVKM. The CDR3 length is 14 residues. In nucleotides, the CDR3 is TGTGCCAGCAGTGCCCTAGCGGGAGGTAATGAGCAGTTCTTC. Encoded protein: CASSALAGGNEQFF.

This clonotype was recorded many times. The CDR3 DNA follows: TGTGCCAGCAGCCCCGTGTTGAACACTGAAGCTTTCTTT. This translates into CASSPVLNTEAFF. This chain links TRBV6-2 or TRBV6-3 with TRBJ1-1; D remains unclear. This CDR3 contains 13 residues. Trimming pared 6 bases from V and 0 bases from J, leaving 8 bases between. CDR1 is MNHEY, CDR2 SVGEGT, per germline.